The 17 T cell receptor beta chains reported below all come from one sample, sequenced in a study of blood T cell repertoires in COVID-19 (dated by TCRdb to the early 2020s). Libraries were prepared through the immunoSEQ multiplex PCR assay. Imported from immuneACCESS, the table was reduced by TCRdb to in-frame sequences with V and J called. These copies leave out some clones; in studies compared against another copy, an unresolved V gene accounts for under half, and the cause of the remainder is not known. The sample has almost 200,000 clones on record, 86% of them singletons. The ten largest clones take up about 0.81% of the sample. The sample taken for sequencing was peripheral blood. All receptors derive from a woman in her 70s with acute or convalescent COVID-19.

CDR3 protein: CASSLDWGPTSEAFF. The CDR3 DNA is TGCGCCAGCAGCTTGGATTGGGGCCCGACCTCTGAAGCTTTCTTT. The chain combines TRBV5-1 with TRBJ1-1; perhaps TRBD1 as D (5 bases). V lost 0 bases, J lost 6 bases, and 15 bases lay in between. The length of the CDR3 is 15 residues. Germline V gene sequence: CDR1 SGHRS, CDR2 YFSETQ.

The V call is TRBV7-2, the J call TRBJ2-3; D possibly corresponds to TRBD2 (6 bases). The germline V gene encodes CDR1 SGHTA and CDR2 FQGNSA. Trimming left V 1 base short and J 9 bases short, with 20 bases between. This CDR3 is built from 16 residues. The CDR3 bases are TGTGCCAGCAGCTTAGGACCGCCGGGCGTGGGGGGAACGCAGTATTTT. Its translation: CASSLGPPGVGGTQYF.

This CDR3 is CASSPPSGFSGNTIYF. In DNA form, the CDR3 reads TGTGCCAGCTCACCACCGTCAGGGTTTTCGGGAAACACCATATATTTT. This chain connects TRBV18 to TRBJ1-3; possible D gene TRBD1, 5 bases. Germline V gives CDR1 KGHSH, CDR2 LQKENI. The length of the CDR3 is 16 residues. Trimming took off 0 bases at V and 4 bases at J, with 13 bases between the two ends.

Here the CDR3 reads CASSLRRGGTETQYF. CDR3 DNA sequence: TGTGCCAGCAGCCTCCGGCGGGGGGGAACAGAGACCCAGTACTTC. The chain uses TRBV3-1 (or the pseudogene TRBV3-2) and TRBJ2-5, with 9 bases aligning to TRBD2. Trimming at V came to 4 bases and at J to 4 bases, leaving 7 bases not matched to a gene. This CDR3 region has 15 residues. Germline V gene data show CDR1 as LGHDT and CDR2 as YNNKEL (reference sequence).

The genes are TRBV5-1 and TRBJ2-7; maybe TRBD1 (6 bases). Germline assignment: CDR1 SGHRS and CDR2 YFSETQ. V was shortened by 4 bases and J by 3 bases, with 11 bases between the two germline ends. CDR3 length equals 13 residues. CDR3 bases: TGCGCCAGCAGCCGAACCAGGGGCTACGAGCAGTACTTC. As protein: CASSRTRGYEQYF.

The V and J genes are TRBV27 and TRBJ2-3, with D maybe TRBD1 (6 bases). The germline V gene has CDR1 MNHEY and CDR2 SMNVEV (reference sequence). The CDR3 consists of 16 residues. V was shortened by 6 bases and J by 2 bases, with 18 bases between the two germline ends. The CDR3 nucleotides read TGTGCCAGCAGCCAACCCGGGACACCTTACACAGATACGCAGTATTTT. It translates to CASSQPGTPYTDTQYF.

This chain links TRBV7-3 with TRBJ2-3; a weak D match, TRBD2 (6 bases). In germline, CDR1 is SGHTA, CDR2 FQGTGA. The CDR3 has 14 amino acids. The V end lost 4 bases, the J end lost 7 bases, and 15 bases lay between the germline ends. The chain's CDR3 is CASSSGISGNTQYF. CDR3 nucleotide sequence: TGTGCCAGCAGCTCCGGCATTAGCGGAAATACGCAGTATTTT.

Notes on this clone: At the DNA level, this CDR3 is encoded by other sequences in the same sample as well. CDR3 in DNA: TGTGCCAGCTCTCGGTACGAGCAGTACTTC. Amino acids: CASSRYEQYF. The J gene is TRBJ2-7, the V gene TRBV6-5, with D unresolved. Looked up from germline, CDR1 is MNHEY and CDR2 is SVGAGI. V gave up 8 bases and J gave up 4 bases, with 6 bases separating them. The CDR3 runs to 10 residues.

CDR3: CASKDSAWNTEAFF. In nucleotides, the CDR3 is TGTGCCAGCAAGGACAGCGCATGGAACACTGAAGCTTTCTTT. This sequence joins TRBV2 and TRBJ1-1; D may be TRBD1 (6 bases). V gave up 7 bases and J gave up 1 base, with 13 bases separating them. This CDR3 comprises 14 residues. CDR1 SNHLY and CDR2 FYNNEI come from the germline V gene.

The genes are TRBV28 and TRBJ1-6; a weak D match, TRBD1 (5 bases). Germline V gene lookup returns CDR1 MDHEN and CDR2 SYDVKM. With 8 bases removed from V and 5 bases from J, the gap between germline ends came to 13 bases. The CDR3 has 14 amino acids. This chain's CDR3 is CASLRQTNNSPLHF. The CDR3 DNA follows: TGTGCCAGCCTACGACAGACGAATAATTCACCCCTCCACTTT.

This sequence joins TRBV25-1 and TRBJ2-2, with TRBD1 matching 7 bases. CDR1 is MGHDK and CDR2 is SYGVNS in the germline V gene. J gave up 1 base and V 6 bases, and 5 bases lay outside the gene matches. This CDR3 is 15 amino acids long. CDR3 loop: CASSIRDRNTGELFF. DNA of the CDR3: TGTGCCAGCAGCATCCGGGACAGGAACACCGGGGAGCTGTTTTTT.

This rearrangement joins TRBV3-1 (or the pseudogene TRBV3-2) to TRBJ2-7, with a tentative D call TRBD1 (6 bases). Germline V gene lookup returns CDR1 LGHDT and CDR2 YNNKEL (reference sequence). The germline V and J ends were trimmed by 5 bases and 6 bases, with 11 bases remaining between them. CDR3 length: 12 residues. The CDR3: CASSFRDIEQYF. CDR3 sequence (DNA): TGTGCCAGCAGCTTCCGGGACATCGAGCAGTACTTC.

V is TRBV19 and J is TRBJ1-6; D is perhaps TRBD1 (6 bases). The CDR3 loop spans 17 amino acids. CDR1 and CDR2 (germline): LNHDA, SQIVND (reference sequence). Trimming cost V 6 bases and J 9 bases, with 24 bases left between them. Written as DNA, the CDR3 is TGTGCCAGTAGACCTACCGGGACATCTTCTTTCGGTTCACCCCTCCACTTT. Protein: CASRPTGTSSFGSPLHF.

This rearrangement joins TRBV5-1 to TRBJ2-2, with 9 nucleotides matching TRBD1. The CDR3 loop spans 14 amino acids. Trimming took 3 bases from V and 9 from J; bases not matched to a gene: 6. The germline gives CDR1 SGHRS, CDR2 YFSETQ. The CDR3 loop is CASSSQGAIRELFF. In DNA, the CDR3 is TGCGCCAGCAGCTCACAGGGGGCGATCCGGGAGCTGTTTTTT.

This chain connects TRBV18 to TRBJ1-1; no definite D call. V was cut by 4 bases and J by 0 bases, with 9 bases left in between. The CDR3 is 14 residues long. Germline lookup yields CDR1 KGHSH and CDR2 LQKENI. CDR3 nucleotide sequence: TGTGCCAGCTCACTGACACGGCTGAACACTGAAGCTTTCTTT. Amino acids: CASSLTRLNTEAFF.

This chain links TRBV18 with TRBJ2-5; D is possibly TRBD1 (6 bases). The CDR3 loop spans 16 amino acids. Looked up from germline, CDR1 is KGHSH and CDR2 is LQKENI. The V and J ends lost 3 bases and 4 bases respectively, with 18 bases between them. The CDR3 DNA follows: TGTGCCAGCTCACCTATCTCTCAAACACAGGGAGAGACCCAGTACTTC. This encodes CASSPISQTQGETQYF.

This clone showed up just a few times. In nucleotides, the CDR3 is TGTGCCATCAGTTATGGGTCGGGAGCTTTCTTT. It is translated as CAISYGSGAFF. The chain uses TRBV10-3 and TRBJ1-1, with D uncertain. Germline values: CDR1 ENHRY, CDR2 SYGVKD. The CDR3 totals 11 residues. V dropped 5 bases and J dropped 10 bases, with 11 bases sitting between them.